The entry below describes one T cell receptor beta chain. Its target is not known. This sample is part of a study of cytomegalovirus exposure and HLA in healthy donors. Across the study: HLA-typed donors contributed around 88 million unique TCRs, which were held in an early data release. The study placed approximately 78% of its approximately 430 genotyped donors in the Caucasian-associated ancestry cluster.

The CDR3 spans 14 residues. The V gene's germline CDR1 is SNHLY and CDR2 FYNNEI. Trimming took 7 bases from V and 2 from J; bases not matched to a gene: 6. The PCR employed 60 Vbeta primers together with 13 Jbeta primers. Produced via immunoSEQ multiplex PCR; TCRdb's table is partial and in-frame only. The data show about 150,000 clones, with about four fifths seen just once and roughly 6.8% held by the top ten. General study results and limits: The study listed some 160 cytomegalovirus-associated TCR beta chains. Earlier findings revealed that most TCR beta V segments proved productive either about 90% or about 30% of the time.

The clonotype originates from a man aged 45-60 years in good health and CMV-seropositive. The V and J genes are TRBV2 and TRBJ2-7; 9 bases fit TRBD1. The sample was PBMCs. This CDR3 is CASTLRDRAYEQYF. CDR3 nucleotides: TGTGCCAGCACGCTTCGGGACAGGGCCTACGAGCAGTACTTC.